One sample yielded the 5 T cell receptor beta chains listed below, sequenced in a study of OX40 agonist ivuxolimab in advanced cancers. Profiled with immunoSEQ multiplex PCR; TCRdb holds only in-frame clones, not every one. The sample has about 15,000 clones, around 84% seen once. The sequences come from CD4+ or CD8+ T cells sorted from blood, collected in a trial of the OX40 agonist ivuxolimab. These receptors came from an adult with an advanced solid tumor such as melanoma, head and neck, liver or kidney cancer.

The chain combines TRBV30 with TRBJ2-5, with TRBD1 as a possible D gene (5 bases). V was pared by 3 bases and J by 0 bases, with 11 bases between. The germline V gene has CDR1 GTSNPN and CDR2 SVGIG (reference sequence). The CDR3 totals 14 residues. DNA of the CDR3: TGTGCCTGGAGGGGAAGACAGTACCAAGAGACCCAGTACTTC. It encodes CAWRGRQYQETQYF. The entire variable domain, with the rest obtained from reference TRBV30 and TRBJ2-5, is as follows: SQTIHQWPATLVQPVGSPLSLECTVEGTSNPNLYWYRQAAGRGLQLLFYSVGIGQISSEVPQNLSASRPQDRQFILSSKKLLLSDSGFYLCAWRGRQYQETQYFGPGTRLLVL.

The table lists this clone with a count of one. The chain links TRBV5-5 to TRBJ2-3; 9 bases map to TRBD2. Trimming at V came to 3 bases and at J to 6 bases, leaving 5 bases not matched to a gene. This CDR3 has 14 residues. Per germline, CDR1 SGHKS and CDR2 YYEKEE (reference sequence). CDR3 region: CASSSRAGGDTQYF. The CDR3 coding sequence is TGTGCCAGCAGCTCGCGAGCGGGAGGTGATACGCAGTATTTT.

The chain recombines TRBV5-1 with TRBJ1-2, with 7 bases fitting TRBD1. The junction had 2 bases not matched to a gene; V was cut back by 0 bases and J by 3 bases. The CDR3 loop spans 14 amino acids. Per germline, CDR1 SGHRS and CDR2 YFSETQ. CDR3 protein: CASSLGGGDYGYTF. The CDR3 region has the DNA TGCGCCAGCAGCTTGGGAGGGGGCGACTATGGCTACACCTTC.

As for this clone: The junction and the germline gene differ at one end; a read error may be behind it. The rearrangement joins TRBV18 to TRBJ1-5, with TRBD1 matching 9 bases. CDR1 KGHSH and CDR2 LQKENI come from the germline V gene. This CDR3 has 15 residues. CDR3 sequence reads: CASSLQTGGAQAQHF. Written as DNA, the CDR3 is TGTGCCAGCTCACTTCAGACAGGGGGAGCTCAGGCCCAGCATTTT.

The rearrangement uses TRBV29-1 and TRBJ1-2; D is perhaps TRBD1 (6 bases). The germline CDR1 and CDR2 sequences are SQVTM and ANQGSEA. Trimming took off 4 bases at V and 3 bases at J, with 12 bases between the two ends. The CDR3 spans 13 residues. Here the CDR3 DNA reads TGCAGCGTTGTACAGGGAGTATACTATGGCTACACCTTC. This translates into CSVVQGVYYGYTF.